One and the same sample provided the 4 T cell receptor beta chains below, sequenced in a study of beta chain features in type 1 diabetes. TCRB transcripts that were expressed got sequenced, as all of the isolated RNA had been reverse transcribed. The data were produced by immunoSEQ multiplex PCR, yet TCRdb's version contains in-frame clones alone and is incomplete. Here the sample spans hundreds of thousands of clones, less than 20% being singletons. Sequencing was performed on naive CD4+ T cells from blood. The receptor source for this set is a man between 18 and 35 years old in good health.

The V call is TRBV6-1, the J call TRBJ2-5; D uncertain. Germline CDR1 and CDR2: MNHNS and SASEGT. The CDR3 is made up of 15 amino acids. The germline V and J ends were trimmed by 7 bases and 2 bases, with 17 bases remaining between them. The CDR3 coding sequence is TGTGCCAGCACCCAGTCGAGCGCCGGGCAAGAGACCCAGTACTTC. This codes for CASTQSSAGQETQYF.

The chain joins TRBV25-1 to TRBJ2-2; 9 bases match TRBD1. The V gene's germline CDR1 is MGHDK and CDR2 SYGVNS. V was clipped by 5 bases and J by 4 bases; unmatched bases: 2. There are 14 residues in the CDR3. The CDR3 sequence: CASSWDRVTGELFF. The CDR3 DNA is TGTGCCAGCAGTTGGGACAGGGTCACCGGGGAGCTGTTTTTT.

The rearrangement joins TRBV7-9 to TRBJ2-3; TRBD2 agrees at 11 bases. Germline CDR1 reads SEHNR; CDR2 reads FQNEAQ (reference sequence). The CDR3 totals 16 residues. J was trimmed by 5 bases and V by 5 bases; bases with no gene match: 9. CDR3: CASSTGLAVVKDTQYF. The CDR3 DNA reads TGTGCCAGCAGCACGGGACTAGCGGTAGTGAAAGATACGCAGTATTTT.

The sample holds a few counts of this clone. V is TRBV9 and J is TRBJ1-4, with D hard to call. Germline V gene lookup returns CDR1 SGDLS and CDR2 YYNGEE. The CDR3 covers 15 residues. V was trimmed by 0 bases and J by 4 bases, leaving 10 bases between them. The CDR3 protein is CASSVAHSINEKLFF. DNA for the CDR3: TGTGCCAGCAGCGTAGCCCATAGCATTAATGAAAAACTGTTTTTT. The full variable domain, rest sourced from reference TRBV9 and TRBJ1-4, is DSGVTQTPKHLITATGQRVTLRCSPRSGDLSVYWYQQSLDQGLQFLIQYYNGEERAKGNILERFSAQQFPDLHSELNLSSLELGDSALYFCASSVAHSINEKLFFGSGTQLSVL.